This T cell receptor (beta chain) was captured in a study of regulatory T cells in long-lasting Graves disease. This clonotype was seen ten or more times. CDR1 MDHEN and CDR2 SYDVKM come from the germline V gene. V was pared by 6 bases and J by 7 bases, with 20 bases between. The CDR3 length is 15 residues. To make TCR beta libraries, researchers used iRepertoire HTBI primers and Arm-PCR of CDR3 regions. TCRdb processed the multiplex PCR reads anew with MiXCR; each CDR3 protein has one entry. This sample yields hundreds of thousands of distinct CDR3 sequences, of which 15% to 20% are seen a single time; around a sixth belongs to the top ten. The time point here: newly diagnosed GD, antithyroid drugs for less than 3 months. PBMC-extracted RNA yielded the TCR library. Diagnoses of Graves' disease were made by American Thyroid Association guidelines. These data were also reused for a study on T cells in Graves' hyperthyroidism and ophthalmopathy. That paper adds: The HTBI primer set was used in a first-round RT-PCR of the TCR CDR3. Ophthalmopathy was told apart from stable hyperthyroidism by a 13 V-J model.

The sequenced sample was peripheral blood mononuclear cells (PBMCs), obtained at new diagnosis, from a patient treated with antithyroid drugs. The V gene is TRBV28, the J gene TRBJ2-3, with a weak D call TRBD2 (6 bases). This TCR derives from a woman aged 25-40 years with Graves disease. The CDR3 DNA sequence: TGTGCCAGCAGCCTACGGACGGCGGGGAGGAATACGCAGTATTTT. It is translated as CASSLRTAGRNTQYF.